The rows below give T cell receptor beta chains drawn from one sample of a study of blood T cell repertoires in COVID-19. The repertoire was sequenced with immunoSEQ multiplex PCR; TCRdb's copy has only in-frame clones and lacks some. The sample has just under 50,000 clones, around 80% seen once. Sequencing was performed on peripheral blood. Receptors were obtained from a man aged 65-85 years with acute or convalescent COVID-19. CDR3s include the opening cysteine and the closing phenylalanine or tryptophan. Fields, in order: V gene, CDR3 protein.

V: TRBV7-2; CDR3: CASSLGWRVGNYGYTF
V: TRBV2; CDR3: CASNLGTDGLAVYEQYF
V: TRBV6-5; CDR3: CASTRTGSSGNTIYF
V: TRBV14; CDR3: CASSQWNSGRRYNEQFF
V: TRBV7-9; CDR3: CASSFSTGGTGELFF
V: TRBV7-2; CDR3: CASSFTVFYEQYF
V: TRBV3-1/TRBV3-2; CDR3: CASSQAHRGREQYF
V: TRBV28; CDR3: CASRLPYWSGSPLHF
V: TRBV6-5; CDR3: CASSYHVTGGLTEAFF
V: TRBV5-5; CDR3: CASSLLTGTLETQYF
V: TRBV2; CDR3: CASSSTGGSSYNEQFF
V: TRBV2; CDR3: CASSERGRAITEAFF
V: TRBV3-1/TRBV3-2; CDR3: CASSHLSEKLFF
V: TRBV28; CDR3: CASSRGSYEQYF
V: TRBV18; CDR3: CASSPPGGLNTEAFF
V: TRBV27; CDR3: CASSTQGRNIQYF
V: TRBV27; CDR3: CASSSLTGLSRYEQYF
V: TRBV24-1; CDR3: CATSDRPGTGIDEQFF
V: TRBV11-2; CDR3: CASSLGPGSTYGYTF
V: TRBV7-9; CDR3: CASRRVNTGELFF
V: TRBV5-6; CDR3: CASSPLEARKMGYTF
V: TRBV9; CDR3: CASSAFLGSPLHF
V: TRBV27; CDR3: CASRIGQGVELFF
V: TRBV5-4; CDR3: CASSLDRGGYEQYF
V: TRBV19; CDR3: CASSNLYNEQFF